The entry below gives a single T cell receptor (beta chain) sequence along with its context. The antigen is unknown. V lost 4 bases to trimming and J lost 4 bases; unmatched junction nucleotides: 4. In germline, CDR1 is SGHTA, CDR2 FQGTGA. This CDR3 region has 15 residues. The data were taken from a study of cytomegalovirus exposure and HLA in healthy donors. The study's findings and limits: It was in a later analysis that TCR association rates were seen to vary by HLA locus, highest for DRB1 and lowest for HLA-C. Later analysis identified about 17,000 TCR beta sequences associated with HLA alleles, using a false discovery rate threshold of 0.05. What a later analysis showed was that several of the most significant clusters appeared linked to common viral pathogens. A missense DCLRE1C variant was associated with V- and J-gene trimming of TCR beta chains in a later analysis, and an independent cohort replicated the association.

PCR involved 60 Vbeta and 13 Jbeta primers. Clones were sequenced by immunoSEQ multiplex PCR, and TCRdb holds only the in-frame ones, with some missing. This sample yields some 140,000 clones, of which over 70% are seen a single time; more than 0.75% belongs to the top ten. This chain connects TRBV7-3 to TRBJ2-2, with TRBD1 matching 9 bases. The sample consisted of PBMCs. This clonotype was sampled from a man younger than 35 in good health and CMV-seronegative. The CDR3 DNA reads as TGTGCCAGCAGCTCGGGACAGGGCAGCACCGGGGAGCTGTTTTTT. It is translated as CASSSGQGSTGELFF.